The TCR beta chain under discussion was sequenced for a study of OX40 agonist ivuxolimab in advanced cancers. Study details: Every 2 weeks, patients received ivuxolimab intravenously, dosed at 0.01 to 10 mg/kg. At 82.7% male, the cohort had a mean age of about 55 years, ranging from about 20 to 80.

The CDR3 is made up of 13 amino acids. Trimming took off 5 bases at V and 7 bases at J, with 11 bases between the two ends. Germline V lookup: CDR1 SGHAT, CDR2 FQDESV (reference sequence). TCRdb's table, derived via immunoSEQ multiplex PCR, lists solely in-frame clones and lacks some. Of 50,000 to 70,000 clones detected, more than 75% appear once; the ten largest clones hold under 3%. The investigators sampled blood at baseline, at cycle 4 day 1, and at cycle 7 day 1. Concerning this clone itself: Its antigen is not identified.

General study points: In the 0.1-3.0 mg/kg groups, partial responders showed among the lowest expansion.

The receptor's source is an adult with an advanced solid tumor such as melanoma, head and neck, liver or kidney cancer. This rearrangement joins TRBV11-1 to TRBJ2-2, with no clear D. This specimen was CD4+ or CD8+ T cells sorted from blood, taken in a trial of the OX40 agonist ivuxolimab. The CDR3 protein is CASSPRTGGELFF. In nucleotides, the CDR3 is TGTGCCAGCAGCCCTAGGACGGGCGGGGAGCTGTTTTTT.